This TCR beta chain came from a study of regulatory T cells in long-lasting Graves disease. This clonotype was seen repeatedly, ten times or more. The antigen remains undetermined. Study findings and constraints: With persistent disease, TRBV28, TRBJ1-2 and TRBJ2-5 were the favored segments.

As to time point: persistent/refractory GD, antithyroid drugs over 5 years with positive TRAb. PBMCs were the source of the RNA used for TCR sequencing. Graves' disease diagnosis followed American Thyroid Association guidelines. Patients were from an endocrinology department in Xi'an, China. Trimming cost V 8 bases and J 7 bases, with 15 bases left between them. CDR3 length: 13 amino acids. With iRepertoire HTBI primers and Arm-PCR of CDR3 regions, TCR beta libraries were built. A single record per CDR3 protein comes from TCRdb applying MiXCR to the multiplex PCR reads. The sample has about 400,000 distinct CDR3 sequences, less than 25% seen once.

Sample: peripheral blood mononuclear cells (PBMCs), taken when the disease was refractory, from a patient treated with antithyroid drugs. The sequence derives from a female donor with Graves disease. The chain uses TRBV12-3 or TRBV12-4 and TRBJ1-5; D not resolved. The CDR3 is CASAPETDQPQHF. CDR3 DNA: TGTGCCAGCGCGCCGGAAACCGACCAGCCCCAGCATTTT.